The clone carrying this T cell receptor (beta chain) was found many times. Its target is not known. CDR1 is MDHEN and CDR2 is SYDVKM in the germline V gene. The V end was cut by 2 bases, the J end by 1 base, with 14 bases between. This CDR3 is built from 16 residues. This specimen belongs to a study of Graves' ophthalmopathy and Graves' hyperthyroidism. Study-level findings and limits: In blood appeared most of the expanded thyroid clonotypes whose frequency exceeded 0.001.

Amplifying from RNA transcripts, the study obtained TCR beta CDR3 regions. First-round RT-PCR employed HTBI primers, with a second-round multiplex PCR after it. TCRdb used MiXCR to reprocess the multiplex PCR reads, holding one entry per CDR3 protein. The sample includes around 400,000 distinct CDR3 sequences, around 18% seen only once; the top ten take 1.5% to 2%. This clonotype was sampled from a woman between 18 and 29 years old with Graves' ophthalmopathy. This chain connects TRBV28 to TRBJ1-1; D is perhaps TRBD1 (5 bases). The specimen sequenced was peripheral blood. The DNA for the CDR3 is TGTGCCAGCAGTTTAGTTATCCAGGGTACGAACACTGAAGCTTTCTTT. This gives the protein CASSLVIQGTNTEAFF.